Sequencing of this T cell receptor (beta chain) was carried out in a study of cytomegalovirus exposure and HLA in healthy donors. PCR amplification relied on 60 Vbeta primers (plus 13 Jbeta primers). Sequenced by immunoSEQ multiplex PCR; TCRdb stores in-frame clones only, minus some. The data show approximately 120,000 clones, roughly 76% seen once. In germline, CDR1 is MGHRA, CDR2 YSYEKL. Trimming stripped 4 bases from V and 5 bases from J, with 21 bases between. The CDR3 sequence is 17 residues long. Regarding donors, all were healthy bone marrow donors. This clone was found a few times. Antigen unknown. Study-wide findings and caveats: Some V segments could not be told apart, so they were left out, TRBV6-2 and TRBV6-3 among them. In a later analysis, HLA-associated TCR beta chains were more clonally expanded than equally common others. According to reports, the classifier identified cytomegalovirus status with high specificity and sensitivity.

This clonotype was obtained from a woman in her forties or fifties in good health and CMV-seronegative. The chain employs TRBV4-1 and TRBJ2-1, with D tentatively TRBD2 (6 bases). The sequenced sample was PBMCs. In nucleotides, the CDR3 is TGCGCCAGCAGCCCTGGAGGTCGGGCTCGGGAGAACAATGAGCAGTTCTTC. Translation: CASSPGGRARENNEQFF.